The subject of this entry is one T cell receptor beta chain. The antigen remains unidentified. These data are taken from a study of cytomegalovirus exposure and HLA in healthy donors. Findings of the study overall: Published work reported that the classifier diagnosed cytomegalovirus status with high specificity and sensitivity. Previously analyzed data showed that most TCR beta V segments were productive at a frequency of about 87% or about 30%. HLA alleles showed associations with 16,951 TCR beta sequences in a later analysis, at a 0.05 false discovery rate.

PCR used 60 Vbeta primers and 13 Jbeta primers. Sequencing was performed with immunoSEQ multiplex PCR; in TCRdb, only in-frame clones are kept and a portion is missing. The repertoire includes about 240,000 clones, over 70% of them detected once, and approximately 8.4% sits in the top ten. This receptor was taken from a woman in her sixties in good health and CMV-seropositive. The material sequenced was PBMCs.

For the CDR3, the DNA is TGTGCCAGCAGTGAGGGAGGCAAAAACATTCAGTACTTC. Its protein product is CASSEGGKNIQYF. The chain employs TRBV25-1 and TRBJ2-4; weak D call: TRBD2 (6 bases). CDR1 and CDR2 (germline): MGHDK, SYGVNS. This CDR3 region has 13 residues. Deletions cut 3 bases from V and 3 bases from J, with 6 bases between.